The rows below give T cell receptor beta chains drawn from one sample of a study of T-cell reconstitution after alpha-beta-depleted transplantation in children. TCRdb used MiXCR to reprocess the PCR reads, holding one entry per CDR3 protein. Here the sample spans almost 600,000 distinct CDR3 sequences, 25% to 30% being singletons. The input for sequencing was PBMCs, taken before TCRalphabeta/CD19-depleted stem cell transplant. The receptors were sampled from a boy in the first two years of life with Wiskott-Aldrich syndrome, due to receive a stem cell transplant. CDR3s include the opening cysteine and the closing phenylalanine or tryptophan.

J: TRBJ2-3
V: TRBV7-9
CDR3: CASSLALEGGTQYF

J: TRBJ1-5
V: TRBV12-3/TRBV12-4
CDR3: CASSFQGLSNQPQHF

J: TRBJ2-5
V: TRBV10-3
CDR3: CAISETGAETQYF

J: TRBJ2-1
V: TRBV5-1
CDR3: CASSEYRENEQFF

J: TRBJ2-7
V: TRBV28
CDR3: CASSSSLMTGPYEQYF

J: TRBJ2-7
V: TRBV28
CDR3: CASTPRGTYEQYF

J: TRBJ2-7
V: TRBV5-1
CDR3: CASSTGTGGHEQYF

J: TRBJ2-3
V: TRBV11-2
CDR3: CASSLTPSTDTQYF

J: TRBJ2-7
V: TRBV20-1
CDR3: CSATETGPYEQYF

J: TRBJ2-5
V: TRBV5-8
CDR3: CASSRLLNGRETQYF

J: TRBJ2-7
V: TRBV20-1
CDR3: CSASAGVGEQYF

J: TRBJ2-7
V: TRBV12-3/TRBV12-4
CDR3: CASTESGSPTDEQYF

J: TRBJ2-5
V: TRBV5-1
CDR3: CASSAGLAGGETQYF

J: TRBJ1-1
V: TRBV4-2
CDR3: CASSQEGTGGLGNTEAFF

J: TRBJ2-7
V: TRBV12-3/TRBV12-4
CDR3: CASKGPYEQYF

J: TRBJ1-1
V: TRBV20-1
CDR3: CSASNLVGGRTEAFF

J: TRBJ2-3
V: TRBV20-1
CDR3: CSARVGLAGPDTQYF

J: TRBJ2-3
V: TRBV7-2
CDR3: CASSLWLPSTDTQYF

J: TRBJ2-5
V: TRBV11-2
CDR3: CASSLDRPKETQYF

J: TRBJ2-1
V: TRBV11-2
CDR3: CASRQNLGGEQFF

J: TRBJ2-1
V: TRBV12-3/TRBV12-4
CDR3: CASSFRGSFGNEQFF

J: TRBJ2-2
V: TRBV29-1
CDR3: CSVESSGVGTGELFF

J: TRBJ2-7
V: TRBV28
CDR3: CASSLFAEQYF

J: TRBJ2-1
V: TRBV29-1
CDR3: CSAYSGNNEQFF

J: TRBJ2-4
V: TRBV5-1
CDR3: CASSEQNLAKNIQYF

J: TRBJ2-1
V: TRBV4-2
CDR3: CASSWDETSYNEQFF

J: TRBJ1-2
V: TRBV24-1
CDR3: CATTPGAANYGYTF

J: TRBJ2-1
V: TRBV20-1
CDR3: CSARDVLAGDPNEQFF

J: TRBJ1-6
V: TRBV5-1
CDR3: CASSLYPGVNSPLHF

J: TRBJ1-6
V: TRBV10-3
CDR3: CAISELDSPLHF

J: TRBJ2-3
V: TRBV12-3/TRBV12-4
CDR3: CASSFSGTPSTDTQYF

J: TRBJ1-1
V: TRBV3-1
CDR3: CASNVGQAEAFF

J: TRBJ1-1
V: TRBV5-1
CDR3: CASSLQGIAEAFF

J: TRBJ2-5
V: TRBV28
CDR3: CASSSRDRQETQYF

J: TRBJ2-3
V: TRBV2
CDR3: CASKGVASSLGSPDTQYF

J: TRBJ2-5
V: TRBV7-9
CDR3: CASSLRTPSQETQYF

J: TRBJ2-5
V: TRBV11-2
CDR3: CASSLGASGRQETQYF

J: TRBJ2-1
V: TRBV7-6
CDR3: CASSFGTQTYNEQFF

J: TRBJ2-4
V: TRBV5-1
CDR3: CASSIGGLAGVYIQYF

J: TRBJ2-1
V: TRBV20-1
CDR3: CSAPDPGLGDNEQFF

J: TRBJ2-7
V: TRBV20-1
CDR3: CSARPKDRSYEQYF

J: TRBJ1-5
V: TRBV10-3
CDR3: CAISQGDGQPQHF

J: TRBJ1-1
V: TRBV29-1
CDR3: CSVEDTGHPNTEAFF

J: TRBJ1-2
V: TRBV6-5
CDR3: CASSYTLSAGVNYGYTF

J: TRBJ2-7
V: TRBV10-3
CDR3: CAISESQGVEQYF